This TCR beta chain was recovered during a study of molecular identifiers for immune sequencing clone quantification. Study background: Five portions were made in replicates from RNA of around 20,000 or 100,000 naive CD8 cells, and four underwent sequencing.

This clonotype was observed a few times. TCRdb reanalysed the PCR reads using MiXCR and keeps one entry per CDR3 protein. The sample contains under 800,000 distinct CDR3 sequences, about 25% of which appear only once. J was trimmed by 4 bases and V by 5 bases; bases with no gene match: 16. In germline, CDR1 is LNHDA, CDR2 SQIVND (reference sequence). This CDR3 is built from 18 residues. Material: naive CD8+ T cells from blood, with Jurkat cell RNA spiked in. The sample's subset: FACS-sorted CD8+CD4-CCR7+CD45RA+ naive T cells. The receptor's source is a human donor in good health. Some libraries in this study had Jurkat cell RNA spiked in. The chain carries TRBV19 and TRBJ2-2; 7 bases agree with TRBD1. The CDR3 spells CASSAEPRDSYSTGELFF. CDR3 sequence (DNA): TGTGCCAGTAGTGCCGAGCCTCGGGACAGCTATTCCACCGGGGAGCTGTTTTTT. Based on the CDR3 plus reference TRBV19 and TRBJ2-2, the full variable domain is DGGITQSPKYLFRKEGQNVTLSCEQNLNHDAMYWYRQDPGQGLRLIYYSQIVNDFQKGDIAEGYSVSREKKESFPLTVTSAQKNPTAFYLCASSAEPRDSYSTGELFFGEGSRLTVL.